The 24 T cell receptor beta chains in this list originate from one sample, sequenced in a study of blood T cells in healthy people across ages (dated by TCRdb to about 2015). The library was produced with 5' RACE. Instrument on record: Illumina HiSeq 2500. A second 7 to 11 cycle PCR used a sample-barcoded 5' primer and a J-beta primer mix. TCRdb cleaned the public reads at Q25 with fastp, built clones with MiXCR and kept in-frame beta chains. When rows share a CDR3 protein, they turn into one entry using the most common DNA and genes. This sample gives about 930,000 distinct CDR3 sequences in total; about 28% of them show up just once. Together, the top ten hold roughly a tenth of the sample. These data were also filed under a second study, of T cells of mothers and their children.

The sample comprised blood. The receptors here all came from a middle-aged woman in good health.

The V gene is TRBV27, the J gene TRBJ1-2; D might be TRBD1 (6 bases). CDR3 length: 13 residues. Trimming left V 3 bases short and J 7 bases short, with 12 bases between. Germline values: CDR1 MNHEY, CDR2 SMNVEV (reference sequence). CDR3: CASSFGGAFGYTF. Written as DNA, the CDR3 is TGTGCCAGCAGTTTTGGGGGGGCTTTTGGCTACACCTTC.

Of note for this clonotype: This sequence may be a read error, since a much larger clone differs from it by one base. J is TRBJ2-5 and V is TRBV18, with D perhaps TRBD1 (6 bases). The J call could be wrong; TRBJ2-1 is a better fit for the DNA end. Germline assignment: CDR1 KGHSH and CDR2 LQKENI. The CDR3 spans 16 residues. CDR3 sequence reads: CASSLPGQIDQETQFF. As DNA, the CDR3 is TGTGCCAGCTCGCTCCCGGGACAAATAGATCAAGAGACCCAGTTCTTC.

This clonotype has more than one count but fewer than ten. The chain combines TRBV5-1 with TRBJ2-1; maybe TRBD2 (7 bases). Germline V gives CDR1 SGHRS, CDR2 YFSETQ. The V end was cut by 1 base, the J end by 7 bases, with 18 bases between. This CDR3 contains 16 residues. The CDR3 DNA sequence: TGCGCCAGCAGCTTGATTCGCGGGGGCCTGAGGAATGAGCAGTTCTTC. Translation: CASSLIRGGLRNEQFF.

This clonotype was counted between two and nine times. The gene calls are TRBV5-1 and TRBJ1-1; D unclear. The CDR3 contains 14 residues. V was shortened by 0 bases and J by 5 bases, with 11 bases between the two germline ends. CDR1 and CDR2 (germline): SGHRS, YFSETQ. The CDR3, as DNA: TGCGCCAGCAGCTTGGAGGTGGGCGGTACTGAAGCTTTCTTT. Amino acids: CASSLEVGGTEAFF.

This clonotype has only a few counts. The rearrangement joins TRBV11-2 to TRBJ1-1, with D hard to call. Germline CDR1 SGHAT, CDR2 FQNNGV. V was pared by 0 bases and J by 2 bases, with 7 bases between. CDR3 length: 14 residues. DNA for the CDR3: TGTGCCAGCAGCTTAGATCTCACCAACACTGAAGCTTTCTTT. Amino acid sequence: CASSLDLTNTEAFF.

In its sample, this clonotype was seen a few times. The gene calls are TRBV6-5 and TRBJ1-2; a possible D gene is TRBD1 (6 bases). The CDR3 has 14 residues. CDR1 and CDR2 (germline): MNHEY, SVGAGI. Trimming stripped 4 bases from V and 7 bases from J, with 16 bases between. The CDR3 here is CASSSRGGGSGYTF. In DNA form, the CDR3 reads TGTGCCAGCAGTTCCCGAGGGGGTGGATCTGGCTACACCTTC.

J is TRBJ2-7 and V is TRBV7-9; 9 bases map to TRBD1. Germline loops: CDR1 SEHNR, CDR2 FQNEAQ (reference sequence). J was trimmed by 5 bases and V by 2 bases; bases with no gene match: 16. CDR3 size: 18 residues. As DNA, the CDR3 is TGTGCCAGCAGCTTAAGGACCCCCCGCCGGACAGGGGTTGACGAGCAGTACTTC. Translating it yields CASSLRTPRRTGVDEQYF.

This chain uses TRBV7-9 with TRBJ2-5; D is unresolved. The CDR3 totals 13 residues. V was shortened by 4 bases and J by 1 base, with 7 bases between the two germline ends. CDR1 is SEHNR, CDR2 FQNEAQ, per germline (reference sequence). The CDR3 nucleotides are TGTGCCAGCAGCTCTCTAATCCAAGAGACCCAGTACTTC. This gives the protein CASSSLIQETQYF.

The J gene is TRBJ2-3, the V gene TRBV14; 13 nucleotides match TRBD2. Germline values: CDR1 SGHDN, CDR2 FVKESK. This CDR3 comprises 17 residues. Losses at the gene ends were 4 bases for V and 7 bases for J; bases not matched to a gene: 11. CDR3 in DNA: TGTGCCAGCAGCCCTTGGACTAGCGGGGGATCTATGAATACGCAGTATTTT. Protein sequence: CASSPWTSGGSMNTQYF.

This clonotype was recorded a few times. The rearrangement uses TRBV28 and TRBJ2-7, with 8 bases that match TRBD1. Germline CDR1 reads MDHEN; CDR2 reads SYDVKM. The CDR3 contains 13 residues. The J segment lost 4 bases and the V segment lost 7 bases, leaving 6 bases of the junction unmatched. This CDR3 reads CASKDRGRYEQYF. CDR3 coding DNA: TGTGCCAGCAAAGACAGGGGAAGGTACGAGCAGTACTTC.

This clonotype has a handful of counts. V and J are TRBV20-1 and TRBJ2-7; unclear D gene. The V gene's germline CDR1 is DFQATT and CDR2 SNEGSKA (reference sequence). The CDR3 covers 14 residues. V was clipped by 5 bases and J by 5 bases, with 19 bases between them. CDR3 in amino acids: CSAALLRINDEQYF. The CDR3 region has the DNA TGCAGTGCTGCCCTCCTCCGCATAAACGACGAGCAGTACTTC.

This clonotype appeared a few times. The rearrangement joins TRBV5-1 to TRBJ1-5; D may be TRBD1 (6 bases). CDR1 is SGHRS, CDR2 YFSETQ, per germline. Trimming took off 0 bases at V and 3 bases at J, with 10 bases between the two ends. This CDR3 comprises 15 residues. The CDR3 DNA reads as TGCGCCAGCAGCTTGGGCCCAGGGGACAATCAGCCCCAGCATTTT. Its protein is CASSLGPGDNQPQHF. Full variable domain (remainder filled in from reference TRBV5-1 and TRBJ1-5): KAGVTQTPRYLIKTRGQQVTLSCSPISGHRSVSWYQQTPGQGLQFLFEYFSETQRNKGNFPGRFSGRQFSNSRSEMNVSTLELGDSALYLCASSLGPGDNQPQHFGDGTRLSIL.

This clonotype was picked up many times. CDR3 protein: CASSPASGGYQETQYF. The CDR3 region has the DNA TGCGCCAGCAGCCCCGCTAGCGGGGGGTATCAAGAGACCCAGTACTTC. The V call is TRBV4-1, the J call TRBJ2-5; 11 bases agree with TRBD2. The germline V gene encodes CDR1 MGHRA and CDR2 YSYEKL. This CDR3 has 16 amino acids. After removal of 4 bases from V and 2 bases from J, the junction contained 6 bases not matched to a gene.

This clonotype was recorded a few times. The chain recombines TRBV20-1 with TRBJ1-2, with D possibly TRBD1 on 5 matching bases. This CDR3 has 13 residues. Between the trimmed V and J ends, which lost 0 bases and 5 bases, there was a span of 10 bases. The germline gives CDR1 DFQATT, CDR2 SNEGSKA (reference sequence). The CDR3 is CSARDWGGYGYTF. CDR3 bases: TGCAGTGCTAGAGATTGGGGCGGTTATGGCTACACCTTC.

This clonotype was seen at least ten times. The rearrangement joins TRBV27 to TRBJ2-5, with a weak D call TRBD2 (5 bases). The V and J ends lost 3 bases and 11 bases respectively, with 19 bases between them. Germline V CDR1 and CDR2: MNHEY, SMNVEV (reference sequence). This CDR3 region has 14 residues. CDR3 amino acids: CASSLSGQPTGQYF. In DNA form, the CDR3 reads TGTGCCAGCAGTTTGAGTGGGCAACCTACGGGGCAGTACTTC.

The chain combines TRBV12-3 or TRBV12-4 with TRBJ1-3; D perhaps matches TRBD1 (5 bases). V was trimmed by 7 bases and J by 3 bases, leaving 13 bases between them. This CDR3 comprises 14 residues. The CDR3 reads CASTLFRVGNTIYF. As DNA, the CDR3 is TGTGCCAGCACCCTATTCAGGGTTGGAAACACCATATATTTT.

The chain is built from TRBV5-4 and TRBJ2-5; weak D call: TRBD1 (6 bases). The CDR3 totals 16 residues. Between the trimmed V and J ends, which lost 0 bases and 2 bases, there was a span of 14 bases. Germline V gives CDR1 SGHNT, CDR2 YYREEE (reference sequence). CDR3 coding DNA: TGTGCCAGCAGCTTGGGCGGCAGGGGACGACAAGAGACCCAGTACTTC. Translation gives CASSLGGRGRQETQYF.

V is TRBV7-9 and J is TRBJ2-3, with D hard to call. CDR3 length equals 14 residues. Germline lookup yields CDR1 SEHNR and CDR2 FQNEAQ (reference sequence). Trimming stripped 4 bases from V and 14 bases from J, with 22 bases between. The CDR3 loop is CASSSWAQDEKLYF. CDR3 in DNA: TGTGCCAGCAGCTCATGGGCGCAGGATGAAAAACTGTATTTT.

This chain links TRBV9 with TRBJ2-1, with D tentatively TRBD1 or TRBD2 (5 bases each). This CDR3 contains 13 residues. V lost 4 bases and J lost 5, with 10 bases in between. Per germline, CDR1 SGDLS and CDR2 YYNGEE. CDR3 sequence (DNA): TGTGCCAGCAGCCCACTGGGGGACAATGAGCAGTTCTTC. It translates to CASSPLGDNEQFF.

Worth noting for this clonotype: Given a much more abundant clone one base away, this may be a read error. The genes are TRBV20-1 and TRBJ2-7, with a tentative D call TRBD1 (6 bases). The CDR3 length is 14 residues. With 5 bases removed from V and 6 bases from J, the gap between germline ends came to 20 bases. CDR1 is DFQATT and CDR2 is SNEGSKA in the germline V gene (reference sequence). The CDR3 here is CSAVIRGRLGEQYF. The CDR3 DNA sequence: TGCAGTGCTGTAATCAGGGGAAGGCTTGGCGAGCAGTACTTC.

A few counts support this clonotype. The chain links TRBV20-1 to TRBJ1-1, with D tentatively TRBD1 (5 bases). V was pared by 3 bases and J by 6 bases, with 17 bases between. Looked up from germline, CDR1 is DFQATT and CDR2 is SNEGSKA (reference sequence). This CDR3 is built from 14 residues. CDR3 residues: CSARDPRGGAEAFF. CDR3 nucleotide sequence: TGCAGTGCTAGGGACCCAAGGGGAGGGGCTGAAGCTTTCTTT.

This clonotype has a count of ten or more. The chain has TRBV29-1 and TRBJ1-2; 12 nucleotides align to TRBD1. From germline, CDR1 is SQVTM and CDR2 ANQGSEA. Trimming cost V 4 bases and J 3 bases; bases outside gene matches: 6. The CDR3 runs to 15 residues. CDR3 nucleotide sequence: TGCAGCGTTGGAGGGACAGGGGGCTTGGACTATGGCTACACCTTC. Its translation is CSVGGTGGLDYGYTF.

The CDR3 nucleotides are TGCGCCAGCAGCTTAGCGAGGACTAGCGGGGGGAGCTCCTACAATGAGCAGTTCTTC. As protein: CASSLARTSGGSSYNEQFF. V and J are TRBV5-1 and TRBJ2-1; TRBD2 agrees at 14 bases. J gave up 0 bases and V 2 bases, and 7 bases lay outside the gene matches. The germline CDR1 and CDR2 sequences are SGHRS and YFSETQ. The CDR3 is 19 amino acids.

This clonotype was seen a few times. The chain uses TRBV20-1 and TRBJ1-2; 7 bases agree with TRBD1. Per the germline V gene, CDR1 is DFQATT and CDR2 is SNEGSKA (reference sequence). CDR3 length: 18 amino acids. V trimming: 6 bases; J trimming: 0 bases; junction bases outside the gene matches: 19. CDR3 protein: CSATVLEGANLPNYGYTF. The CDR3 region has the DNA TGCAGTGCCACGGTTCTTGAGGGGGCAAATCTCCCTAACTATGGCTACACCTTC.